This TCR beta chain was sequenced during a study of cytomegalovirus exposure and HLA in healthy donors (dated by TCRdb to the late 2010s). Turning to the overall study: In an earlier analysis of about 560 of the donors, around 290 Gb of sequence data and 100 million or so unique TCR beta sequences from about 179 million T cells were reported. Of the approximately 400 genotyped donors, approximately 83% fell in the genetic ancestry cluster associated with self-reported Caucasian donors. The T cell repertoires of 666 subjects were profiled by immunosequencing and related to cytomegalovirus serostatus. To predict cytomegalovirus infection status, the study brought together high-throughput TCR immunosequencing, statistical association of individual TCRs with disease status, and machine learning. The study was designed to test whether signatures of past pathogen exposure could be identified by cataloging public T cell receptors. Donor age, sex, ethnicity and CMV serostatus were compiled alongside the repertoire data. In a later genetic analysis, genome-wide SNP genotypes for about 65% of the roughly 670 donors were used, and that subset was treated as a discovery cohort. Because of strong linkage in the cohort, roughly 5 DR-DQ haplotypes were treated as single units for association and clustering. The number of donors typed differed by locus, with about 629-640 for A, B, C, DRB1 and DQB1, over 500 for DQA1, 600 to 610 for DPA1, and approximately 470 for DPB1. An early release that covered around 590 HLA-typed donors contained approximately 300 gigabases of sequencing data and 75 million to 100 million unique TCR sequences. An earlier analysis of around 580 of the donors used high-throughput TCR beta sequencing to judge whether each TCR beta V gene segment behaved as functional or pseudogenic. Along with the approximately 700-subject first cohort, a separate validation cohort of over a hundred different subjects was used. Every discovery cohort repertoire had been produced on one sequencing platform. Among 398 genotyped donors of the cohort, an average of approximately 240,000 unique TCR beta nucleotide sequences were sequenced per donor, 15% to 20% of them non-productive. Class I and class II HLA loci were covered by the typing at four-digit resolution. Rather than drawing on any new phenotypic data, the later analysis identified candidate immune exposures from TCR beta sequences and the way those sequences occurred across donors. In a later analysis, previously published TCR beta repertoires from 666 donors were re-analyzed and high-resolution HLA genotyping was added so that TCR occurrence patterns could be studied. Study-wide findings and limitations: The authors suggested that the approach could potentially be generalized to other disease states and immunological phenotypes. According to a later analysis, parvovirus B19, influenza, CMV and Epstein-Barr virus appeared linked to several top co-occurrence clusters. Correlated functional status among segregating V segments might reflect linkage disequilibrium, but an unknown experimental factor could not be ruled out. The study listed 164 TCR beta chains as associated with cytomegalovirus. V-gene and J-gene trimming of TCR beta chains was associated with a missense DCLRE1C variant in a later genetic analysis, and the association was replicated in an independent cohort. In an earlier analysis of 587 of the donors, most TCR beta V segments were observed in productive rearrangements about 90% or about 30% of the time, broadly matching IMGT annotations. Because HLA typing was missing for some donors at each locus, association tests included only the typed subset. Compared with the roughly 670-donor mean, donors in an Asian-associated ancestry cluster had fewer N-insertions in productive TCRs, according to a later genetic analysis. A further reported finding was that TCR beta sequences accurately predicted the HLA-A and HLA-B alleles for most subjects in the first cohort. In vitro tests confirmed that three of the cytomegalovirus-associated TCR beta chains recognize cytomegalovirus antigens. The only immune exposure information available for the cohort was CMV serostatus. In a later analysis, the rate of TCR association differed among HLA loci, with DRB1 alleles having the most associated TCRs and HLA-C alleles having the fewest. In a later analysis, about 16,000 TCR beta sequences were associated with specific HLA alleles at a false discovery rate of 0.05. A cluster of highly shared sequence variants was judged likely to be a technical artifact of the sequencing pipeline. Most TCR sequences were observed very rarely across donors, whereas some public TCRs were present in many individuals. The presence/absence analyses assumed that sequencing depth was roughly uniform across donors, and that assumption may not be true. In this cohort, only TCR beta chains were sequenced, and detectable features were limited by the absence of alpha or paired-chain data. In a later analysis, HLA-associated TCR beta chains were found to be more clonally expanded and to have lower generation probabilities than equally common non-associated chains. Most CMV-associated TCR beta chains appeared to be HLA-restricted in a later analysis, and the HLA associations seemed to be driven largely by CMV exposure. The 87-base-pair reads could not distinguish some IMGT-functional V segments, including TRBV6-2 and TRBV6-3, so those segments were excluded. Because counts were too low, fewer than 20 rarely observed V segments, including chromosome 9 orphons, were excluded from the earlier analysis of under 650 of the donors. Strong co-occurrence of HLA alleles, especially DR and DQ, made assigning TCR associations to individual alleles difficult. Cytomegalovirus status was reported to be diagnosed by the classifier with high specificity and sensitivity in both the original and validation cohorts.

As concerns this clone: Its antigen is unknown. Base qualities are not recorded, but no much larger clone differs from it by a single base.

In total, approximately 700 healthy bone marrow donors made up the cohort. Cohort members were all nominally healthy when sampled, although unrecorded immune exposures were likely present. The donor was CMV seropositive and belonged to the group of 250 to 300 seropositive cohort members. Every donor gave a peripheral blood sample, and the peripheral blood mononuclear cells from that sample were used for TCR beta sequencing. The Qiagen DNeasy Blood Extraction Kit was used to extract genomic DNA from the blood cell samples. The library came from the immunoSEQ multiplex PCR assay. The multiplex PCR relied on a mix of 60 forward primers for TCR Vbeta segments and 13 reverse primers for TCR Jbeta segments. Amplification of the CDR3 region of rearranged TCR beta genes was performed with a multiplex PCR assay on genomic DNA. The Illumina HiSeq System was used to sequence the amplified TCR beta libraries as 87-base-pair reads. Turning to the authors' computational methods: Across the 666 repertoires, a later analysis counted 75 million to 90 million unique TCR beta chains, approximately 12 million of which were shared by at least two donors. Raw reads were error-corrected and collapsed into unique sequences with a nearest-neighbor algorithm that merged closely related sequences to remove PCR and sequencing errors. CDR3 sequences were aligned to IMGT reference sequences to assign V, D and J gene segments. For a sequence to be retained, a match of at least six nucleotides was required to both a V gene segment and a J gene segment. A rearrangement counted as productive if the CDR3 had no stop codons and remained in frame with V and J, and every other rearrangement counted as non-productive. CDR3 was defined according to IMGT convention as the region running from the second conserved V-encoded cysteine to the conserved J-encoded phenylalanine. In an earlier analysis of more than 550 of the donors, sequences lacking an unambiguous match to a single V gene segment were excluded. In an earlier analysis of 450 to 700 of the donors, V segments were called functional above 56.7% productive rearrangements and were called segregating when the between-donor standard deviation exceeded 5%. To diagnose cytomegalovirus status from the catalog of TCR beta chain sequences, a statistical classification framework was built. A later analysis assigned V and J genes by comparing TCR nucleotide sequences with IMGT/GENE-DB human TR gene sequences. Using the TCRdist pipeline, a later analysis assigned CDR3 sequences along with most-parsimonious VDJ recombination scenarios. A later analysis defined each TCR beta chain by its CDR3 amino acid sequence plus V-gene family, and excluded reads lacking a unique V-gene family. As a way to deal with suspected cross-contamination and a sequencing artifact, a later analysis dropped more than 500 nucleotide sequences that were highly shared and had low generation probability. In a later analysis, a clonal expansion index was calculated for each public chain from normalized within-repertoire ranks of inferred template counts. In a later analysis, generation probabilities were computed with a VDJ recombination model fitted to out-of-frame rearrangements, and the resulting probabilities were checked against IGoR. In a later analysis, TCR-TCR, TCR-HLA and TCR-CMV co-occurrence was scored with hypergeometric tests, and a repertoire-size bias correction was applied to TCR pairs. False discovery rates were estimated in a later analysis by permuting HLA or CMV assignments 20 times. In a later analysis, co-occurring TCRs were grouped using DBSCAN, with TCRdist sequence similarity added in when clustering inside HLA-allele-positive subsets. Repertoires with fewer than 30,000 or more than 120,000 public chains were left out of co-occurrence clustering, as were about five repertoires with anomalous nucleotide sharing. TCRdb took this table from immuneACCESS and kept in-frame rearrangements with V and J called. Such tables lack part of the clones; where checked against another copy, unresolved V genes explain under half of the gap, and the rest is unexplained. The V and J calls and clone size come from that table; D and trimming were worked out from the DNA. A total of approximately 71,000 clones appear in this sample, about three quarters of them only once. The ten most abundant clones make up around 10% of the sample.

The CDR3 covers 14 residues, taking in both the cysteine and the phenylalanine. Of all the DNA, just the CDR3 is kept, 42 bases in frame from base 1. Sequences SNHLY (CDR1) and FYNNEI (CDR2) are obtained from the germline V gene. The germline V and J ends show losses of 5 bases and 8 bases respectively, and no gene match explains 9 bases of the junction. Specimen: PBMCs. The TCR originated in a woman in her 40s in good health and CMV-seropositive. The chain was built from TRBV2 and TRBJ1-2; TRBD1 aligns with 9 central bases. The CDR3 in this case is CASSITQGAVGYTF. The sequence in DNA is TGTGCCAGCAGTATTACACAGGGGGCGGTAGGCTACACCTTC.